These 14 T cell receptor beta chains originate from one sample sequenced in a study of technical replicates of blood from a handful of donors (dated by TCRdb to the late 2010s). The library was built by means of the immunoSEQ multiplex PCR assay. Entries here come from immuneACCESS through TCRdb and include only in-frame sequences with V and J called. Some clones fail to appear in such tables; in the studies checked, an unresolved V gene covers under half of the shortfall, and the cause of the remainder is unknown. The table for this sample lists 70,000 to 90,000 clones; just over 90% of them were counted only once. The top ten constitute around 0.25% of the sample. Sequencing was carried out using T cells isolated from PBMCs. The receptors derive from a human donor in good health.

This clone was counted only a few times. CDR3 amino acids: CASSPGTGNYGYTF. DNA for the CDR3: TGCGCCAGCAGCCCCGGGACAGGGAACTATGGCTACACCTTC. This sequence joins TRBV5-1 and TRBJ1-2; 9 positions agree with TRBD1. The CDR3 length is 14 residues. The trim removed 4 bases at V and 2 bases at J, leaving 3 bases unmatched. From germline, CDR1 is SGHRS and CDR2 YFSETQ. The variable domain in full, with the rest retrieved from reference TRBV5-1 and TRBJ1-2, is KAGVTQTPRYLIKTRGQQVTLSCSPISGHRSVSWYQQTPGQGLQFLFEYFSETQRNKGNFPGRFSGRQFSNSRSEMNVSTLELGDSALYLCASSPGTGNYGYTFGSGTRLTVV.

V usage is TRBV2 and J usage is TRBJ2-3; TRBD2 matches at 9 bases. Germline trimming cut 7 bases from V and 3 bases from J; bases unmatched to any gene: 11. This CDR3 contains 16 residues. CDR1 SNHLY and CDR2 FYNNEI come from the germline V gene. In DNA, the CDR3 is TGTGCCAGCACGTTTAGCGGGGGTTTGGGAACAGATACGCAGTATTTT. This gives the protein CASTFSGGLGTDTQYF.

With respect to this clone: Its ends do not fully match the called genes, so a read error is possible. The chain has TRBV9 and TRBJ1-1; D is uncertain. The CDR3 sequence is 13 residues long. The germline V gene has CDR1 SGDLS and CDR2 YYNGEE. CDR3 loop: CAGSVDLNTEAFF. As DNA, the CDR3 is TGTGCCGGCAGCGTGGACTTGAACACTGAAGCTTTCTTT.

The rearrangement joins TRBV7-8 to TRBJ2-2; possible D gene TRBD2, 7 bases. Germline V gene lookup returns CDR1 SGHVS and CDR2 FQNEAQ. The V end was cut by 1 base, the J end by 5 bases, with 17 bases between. The CDR3 runs to 17 residues. The CDR3 nucleotides read TGTGCCAGCAGCTTAGTCCTGAGGGGGGGCGGGACCGGGGAGCTGTTTTTT. This translates into CASSLVLRGGGTGELFF.

The chain has TRBV28 and TRBJ1-2; the match to TRBD1 covers 7 bases. J was trimmed by 6 bases and V by 10 bases; bases with no gene match: 8. CDR3 length equals 12 residues. From germline, CDR1 is MDHEN and CDR2 SYDVKM. The CDR3 is CATRGQGDGYTF. CDR3 bases: TGTGCCACCCGGGGCCAGGGGGATGGCTACACCTTC.

The chain employs TRBV20-1 and TRBJ1-1, with TRBD1 as a possible D gene (5 bases). This CDR3 contains 11 residues. The V end lost 3 bases, the J end lost 11 bases, and 13 bases lay between the germline ends. In germline, CDR1 is DFQATT, CDR2 SNEGSKA (reference sequence). CDR3 nucleotides: TGCAGTGCTAGGGAGGGGTTAGAGGCTTTCTTT. It is translated as CSAREGLEAFF.

V is TRBV10-3 and J is TRBJ2-5, with TRBD2 identical over 8 bases. The CDR3 runs 14 residues. V gave up 5 bases and J gave up 5 bases; unmatched junction bases: 7. Germline assignment: CDR1 ENHRY and CDR2 SYGVKD. The CDR3 loop is CAISPGLVMETQYF. The CDR3 bases are TGTGCCATCAGTCCGGGACTAGTCATGGAGACCCAGTACTTC.

The CDR3 sequence: CASSAFVFTRTDTQYF. Here the CDR3 DNA reads TGTGCCAGCAGTGCATTTGTATTTACTCGCACAGATACGCAGTATTTT. This sequence joins TRBV2 and TRBJ2-3; D is ambiguous. V lost 4 bases to trimming and J lost 1 base, with 15 bases between them. Germline V gene sequence: CDR1 SNHLY, CDR2 FYNNEI. The CDR3 runs 16 residues.

The V call is TRBV27, the J call TRBJ2-2; no clear D gene. V was cut by 2 bases and J by 1 base, with 14 bases left in between. Germline V lookup: CDR1 MNHEY, CDR2 SMNVEV (reference sequence). CDR3 length: 17 amino acids. CDR3 sequence: CASSLVSLGGNTGELFF. The CDR3 nucleotides read TGTGCCAGCAGTTTAGTTAGTCTTGGTGGGAACACCGGGGAGCTGTTTTTT.

This chain uses TRBV6-6 with TRBJ2-1; 9 bases are shared with TRBD2. The CDR3 totals 14 residues. V shed 2 bases and J 8 bases; nucleotides not matched to a gene: 4. Germline CDR1 MNHNY, CDR2 SVGAGI (reference sequence). The CDR3 loop reads CASSYGTSFYEQFF. The CDR3 DNA reads as TGTGCCAGCAGTTACGGGACTAGCTTCTATGAGCAGTTCTTC.

The rearrangement links TRBV19 to TRBJ2-1; 8 nucleotides line up with TRBD2. The CDR3 has 15 amino acids. J gave up 0 bases and V 4 bases, and 2 bases lay outside the gene matches. Germline V gene sequence: CDR1 LNHDA, CDR2 SQIVND (reference sequence). The CDR3 DNA sequence: TGTGCCAGTAGTACACTAGCGGCCTCCTACAATGAGCAGTTCTTC. This encodes CASSTLAASYNEQFF.

The chain combines TRBV27 with TRBJ2-1; 13 bases match TRBD2. Germline V gene data show CDR1 as MNHEY and CDR2 as SMNVEV (reference sequence). Trimming cost V 6 bases and J 7 bases; bases outside gene matches: 6. The CDR3 sequence is 15 residues long. The CDR3 bases are TGTGCCAGCAGCCCCGGGACTAGCGGGACGAATGAGCAGTTCTTC. It specifies CASSPGTSGTNEQFF.

The chain uses TRBV6-5 and TRBJ2-7, with TRBD2 matching 9 bases. J was trimmed by 4 bases and V by 2 bases; bases with no gene match: 9. In germline, CDR1 is MNHEY, CDR2 SVGAGI. This CDR3 has 16 residues. This CDR3 is CASSYDPDSGSYEQYF. The DNA of the CDR3 is TGTGCCAGCAGTTACGATCCGGATAGCGGGAGTTACGAGCAGTACTTC.

The chain joins TRBV9 to TRBJ2-7, with a weak D call TRBD1 (6 bases). Germline-derived CDR1 and CDR2 are SGDLS and YYNGEE. The CDR3 is 16 amino acids. V shed 4 bases and J shed 2 bases, with 19 bases lying between them. In DNA form, the CDR3 reads TGTGCCAGCAGCCCCGGAGACAGGACCTACACCTACGAGCAGTACTTC. Translated, it gives CASSPGDRTYTYEQYF.